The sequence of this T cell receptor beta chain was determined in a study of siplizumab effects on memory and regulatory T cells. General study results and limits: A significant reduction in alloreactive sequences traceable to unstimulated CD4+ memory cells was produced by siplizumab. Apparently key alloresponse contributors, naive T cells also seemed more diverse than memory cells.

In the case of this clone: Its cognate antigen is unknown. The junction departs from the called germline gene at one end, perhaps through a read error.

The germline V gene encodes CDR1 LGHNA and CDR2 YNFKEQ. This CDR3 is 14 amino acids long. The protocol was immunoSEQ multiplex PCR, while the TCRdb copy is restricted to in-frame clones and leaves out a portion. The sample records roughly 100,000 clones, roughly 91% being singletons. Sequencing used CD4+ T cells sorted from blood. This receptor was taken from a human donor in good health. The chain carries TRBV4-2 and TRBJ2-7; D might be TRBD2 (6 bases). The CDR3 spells CASSQGTSSHEQYF. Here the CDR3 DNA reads TGTGCCAGCAGCCAAGGAACTAGCTCCCACGAGCAGTACTTC.